These T cell receptor beta chains were read from a single sample in a study of immune cell composition in non-small cell lung cancer. Sequencing used immunoSEQ multiplex PCR; TCRdb keeps in-frame clones, though not all of them. The data show over 5,500 clones, with roughly 78% seen just once and 6% to 8% held by the top ten. The sample taken for sequencing was lung tumor tissue. The receptors were gathered from a human donor with non-small cell lung cancer. The CDR3 runs from the conserved cysteine through the conserved F or W. A D gene is named only where the DNA matches it firmly. Some rows have no size entry. The others give once, few or many, or a class for an expanded clone.

NA TRBJ2-5 TRBV15 16 NA TGTGCCACCAGCAGATATCGAACAGGGGGGGACGAGACCCAGTACTTC CATSRYRTGGDETQYF
NA TRBJ1-5 TRBV25-1 13 NA TGTGCCAGCAGTGAGGGGGGGAATAAGCCCCAGCATTTT CASSEGGNKPQHF
TRBD1 TRBJ1-6 TRBV2 15 NA TGTGCCAGCAGCGGGGACAGCTCCTATAATTCACCCCTCCACTTT CASSGDSSYNSPLHF
NA TRBJ1-5 TRBV27 13 NA TGTGCCAGCAGTTGGGGGGTGGATCAGCCCCAGCATTTT CASSWGVDQPQHF
NA TRBJ1-2 TRBV7-2 13 NA TGTGCCAGCAGCCCAGCGGGACTCTATGGCTACACCTTC CASSPAGLYGYTF
TRBD1 TRBJ2-7 TRBV4-1 17 NA TGCGCCAGCAGCCAAGAAGGGACAGGGGCATCCTCCTACGAGCAGTACTTC CASSQEGTGASSYEQYF
TRBD2 TRBJ2-5 TRBV4-1 15 NA TGCGCCAGCAGCCCCCGGGGGGGGACGGAGGAGACCCAGTACTTC CASSPRGGTEETQYF
NA TRBJ2-3 TRBV28 15 NA TGTGCCAGCAGTCCTTTAGCGGACTATACAGATACGCAGTATTTT CASSPLADYTDTQYF
NA TRBJ1-2 TRBV14 15 NA TGTGCCAGCAGCCGGGGGCAGAGCTTAAACTATGGCTACACCTTC CASSRGQSLNYGYTF
NA TRBJ1-5 TRBV7-2 15 NA TGTGCCAGCAGCTTGGAGGGGTGGGGTGATCAGCCCCAGCATTTT CASSLEGWGDQPQHF
TRBD1 TRBJ2-1 TRBV7-8 15 NA TGTGCCAGCAGCTTCACCGGACAGGGGACGAATGAGCAGTTCTTC CASSFTGQGTNEQFF
TRBD1 TRBJ2-7 TRBV7-6 16 few TGTGCCAGCAGCTTAGTTGCGACAGGGGGGTTCTACGAGCAGTACTTC CASSLVATGGFYEQYF
TRBD2 TRBJ2-5 TRBV9 14 NA TGTGCCAGCAGCGTACCTCGACTAGCGCCGACCCAGTACTTC CASSVPRLAPTQYF
NA TRBJ2-1 TRBV28 14 few TGTGCCAGCAGTTCAGATACAGGGTCGTATGAGCAGTTCTTC CASSSDTGSYEQFF
NA TRBJ2-5 TRBV7-2 14 NA TGTGCCAGCAGCTCTACAGGATTGGAAGAGACCCAGTACTTC CASSSTGLEETQYF
NA TRBJ2-7 TRBV5-5 14 NA TGTGCCAGCAGCTTGGCCGGACAGTGGAGGGAGCAGTACTTC CASSLAGQWREQYF
NA TRBJ1-1 TRBV7-9 14 NA TGTGCCAGCAGCATCACCGACAGTTACACTGAAGCTTTCTTT CASSITDSYTEAFF